This record looks at one T cell receptor beta chain sequence and its context. What it binds is not known. V gave up 5 bases and J gave up 2 bases; unmatched junction bases: 7. The CDR3 is 16 amino acids. Germline V CDR1 and CDR2: LNHDA, SQIVND (reference sequence). TCRB CDR3 was amplified from 2 ug genomic DNA or less. Libraries were prepared by immunoSEQ multiplex PCR; TCRdb keeps only in-frame clonotypes and omits some of them. The profile shows more than 85,000 clones, roughly 89% of them singletons. These data belong to a study of glioma-infiltrating T cells after dendritic cell vaccination. Time point meaning: after dendritic cell vaccination, including at tumor progression/relapse. Patients had residual fresh-frozen tumor tissue and more than two years of survival data. Findings and limits, study-wide: Higher TCR clonality did not directly relate to longer survival.

This specimen was blood, taken after dendritic cell vaccination. The rearrangement joins TRBV19 to TRBJ2-3, with TRBD1 identical over 10 bases. This receptor was identified in a human donor with glioblastoma. The CDR3 loop is CASSVGTGVNTDTQYF. In nucleotides, the CDR3 is TGTGCCAGTAGTGTCGGGACAGGGGTCAACACAGATACGCAGTATTTT.